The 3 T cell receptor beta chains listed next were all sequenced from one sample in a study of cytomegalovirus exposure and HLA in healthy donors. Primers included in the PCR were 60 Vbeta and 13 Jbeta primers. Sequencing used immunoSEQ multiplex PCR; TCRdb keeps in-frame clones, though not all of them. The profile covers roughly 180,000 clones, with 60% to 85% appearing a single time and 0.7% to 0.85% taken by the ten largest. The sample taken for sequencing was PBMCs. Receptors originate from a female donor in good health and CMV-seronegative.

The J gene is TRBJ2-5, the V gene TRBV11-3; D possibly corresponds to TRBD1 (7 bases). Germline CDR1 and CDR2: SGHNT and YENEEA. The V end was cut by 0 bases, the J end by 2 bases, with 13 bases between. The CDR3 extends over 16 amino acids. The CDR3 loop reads CASSLDHAGGQETQYF. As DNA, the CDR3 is TGTGCCAGCAGCTTAGACCACGCAGGGGGGCAAGAGACCCAGTACTTC.

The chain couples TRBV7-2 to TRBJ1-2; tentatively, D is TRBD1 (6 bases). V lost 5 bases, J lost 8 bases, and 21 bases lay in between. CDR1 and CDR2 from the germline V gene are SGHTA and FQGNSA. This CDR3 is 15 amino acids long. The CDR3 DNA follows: TGTGCCAGCAGCCCCTTTAACAGGGCCGGATGGGGCTACACCTTC. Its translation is CASSPFNRAGWGYTF.

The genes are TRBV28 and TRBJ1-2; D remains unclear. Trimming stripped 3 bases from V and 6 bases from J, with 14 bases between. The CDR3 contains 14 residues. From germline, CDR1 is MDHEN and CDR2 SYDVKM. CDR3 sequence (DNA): TGTGCCAGCAGTTTGGGCACACGGACTAATGGCTACACCTTC. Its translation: CASSLGTRTNGYTF.